The 20 T cell receptor beta chains given below trace back to one sample, sequenced in a study of blood T cells in healthy people across ages. For the second PCR, which ran for 7 to 11 cycles, a sample-barcoded 5' primer and a J-beta primer mix were used. In TCRdb, the 5' RACE reads were re-called with MiXCR into one record per CDR3 protein. There are about 1.4 million distinct CDR3 sequences in the sample; 59% occur only once, and about 6.3% lies in the top ten. Sequencing was carried out using blood. These receptors all come from a young man in good health.

About this clonotype itself: The junction shows a germline mismatch at one end, possibly a read error. The chain recombines TRBV6-5 with TRBJ2-3; a possible D gene is TRBD1 (6 bases). Germline V CDR1 and CDR2: MNHEY, SVGAGI. There are 20 residues in the CDR3. CDR3 nucleotides: TGTGCCAGCAGTTACTCGACCACACTGAACAGGGCCCCCTACACAGATACGAAGTATTTT. This gives the protein CASSYSTTLNRAPYTDTKYF.

This rearrangement joins TRBV30 to TRBJ2-7; D unclear. Germline V gene sequence: CDR1 GTSNPN, CDR2 SVGIG (reference sequence). With 8 bases removed from V and 2 bases from J, the gap between germline ends came to 16 bases. The CDR3 is 13 residues long. CDR3 coding DNA: TGTGCCGGAACCTCGGGTGTACCCTACGAGCAGTACTTC. Protein sequence: CAGTSGVPYEQYF.

This clonotype was observed a handful of times. The chain employs TRBV15 and TRBJ1-5; D gene uncertain. V lost 5 bases and J 2 bases, leaving 13 bases between the germline ends. The CDR3 length is 15 residues. Germline lookup yields CDR1 LNHNV and CDR2 YYDKDF (reference sequence). The CDR3 here is CATSLPRRGNQPQHF. The CDR3 DNA reads TGTGCCACCAGCCTACCACGAAGGGGCAATCAGCCCCAGCATTTT.

This chain links TRBV7-9 with TRBJ2-4, with D maybe TRBD2 (5 bases). The J call may not be correct, given that the DNA end is closer to TRBJ2-7. The germline gives CDR1 SEHNR, CDR2 FQNEAQ (reference sequence). This CDR3 is built from 15 residues. The CDR3 bases are TGTGCCAGCAGCTCACCTAGATCCCTTCGGGGCGAGCAGTACTTC. This sequence encodes CASSSPRSLRGEQYF.

This clonotype was counted only a few times. This sequence joins TRBV20-1 and TRBJ2-5, with D perhaps given as TRBD1 or TRBD2 (6 bases each). This CDR3 contains 15 residues. V was trimmed by 0 bases and J by 5 bases, leaving 16 bases between them. Germline V gene lookup returns CDR1 DFQATT and CDR2 SNEGSKA (reference sequence). The CDR3 DNA reads as TGCAGTGCTAGAGATTCGTGGGGGGCCACTGAGACCCAGTACTTC. Its translation is CSARDSWGATETQYF.

The rearrangement joins TRBV4-1 to TRBJ1-4; a possible D gene is TRBD1 (5 bases). CDR1 MGHRA and CDR2 YSYEKL come from the germline V gene. The germline V and J ends were trimmed by 1 base and 10 bases, with 16 bases remaining between them. The CDR3 totals 15 residues. Here the CDR3 reads CASSQGPPGRPKLFF. The CDR3 nucleotides read TGCGCCAGCAGCCAAGGTCCCCCGGGACGTCCAAAACTGTTTTTT.

The chain combines TRBV15 with TRBJ2-7, with D possibly TRBD1 on 6 matching bases. This CDR3 is built from 15 residues. Germline V lookup: CDR1 LNHNV, CDR2 YYDKDF (reference sequence). V was cut by 6 bases and J by 0 bases, with 15 bases left in between. The CDR3 coding sequence is TGTGCCACCAGGCTAAACCGGGACAACTCCTACGAGCAGTACTTC. This translates into CATRLNRDNSYEQYF.

DNA for the CDR3: TGTGCCAGCAGCTTAGGGGGCGTCGGTCAGCCCCAGCATTTT. Translation gives CASSLGGVGQPQHF. The chain has TRBV7-9 and TRBJ1-5, with a tentative D call TRBD1 (5 bases). Deletions cut 1 base from V and 6 bases from J, with 10 bases between. The CDR3 spans 14 residues. The V gene's germline CDR1 is SEHNR and CDR2 FQNEAQ (reference sequence).

The V gene is TRBV27, the J gene TRBJ1-2, with D perhaps matching TRBD1 (5 bases). CDR3 length: 15 residues. Germline V gives CDR1 MNHEY, CDR2 SMNVEV (reference sequence). The germline V and J ends were trimmed by 4 bases and 5 bases, with 17 bases remaining between them. The CDR3 loop reads CASSWSRDAGYGYTF. The CDR3 DNA is TGTGCCAGCAGTTGGTCTAGGGACGCCGGTTATGGCTACACCTTC.

J is TRBJ2-1 and V is TRBV15, with 9 positions matching TRBD1. The CDR3 has 19 amino acids. The junction had 14 bases not matched to a gene; V was cut back by 1 base and J by 4 bases. From germline, CDR1 is LNHNV and CDR2 YYDKDF (reference sequence). The CDR3 DNA reads as TGTGCCACCAGCAGAGTCTGGACAGGGGCCATTTTCGCTTACAATGAGCAGTTCTTC. Protein product: CATSRVWTGAIFAYNEQFF.

This clonotype has a handful of counts. The V gene is TRBV9, the J gene TRBJ2-1; 11 bases align to TRBD2. The CDR3 runs 15 residues. In germline, CDR1 is SGDLS, CDR2 YYNGEE. Germline trimming cut 3 bases from V and 5 bases from J; bases unmatched to any gene: 4. This chain's CDR3 is CASSDLAGGNNEQFF. The CDR3 region has the DNA TGTGCCAGCAGCGATTTAGCGGGAGGGAACAATGAGCAGTTCTTC.

The chain employs TRBV11-2 and TRBJ2-7; 11 bases are shared with TRBD2. The CDR3 totals 20 residues. V trimming: 4 bases; J trimming: 1 base; junction bases outside the gene matches: 18. Germline V gene lookup returns CDR1 SGHAT and CDR2 FQNNGV. CDR3 sequence: CASSSKLAGERPVGSYEQYF. The CDR3 DNA reads TGTGCCAGCAGCTCGAAACTAGCGGGAGAGCGCCCCGTGGGTTCCTACGAGCAGTACTTC. Complete variable domain (other parts from reference TRBV11-2 and TRBJ2-7): EAGVAQSPRYKIIEKRQSVAFWCNPISGHATLYWYQQILGQGPKLLIQFQNNGVVDDSQLPKDRFSAERLKGVDSTLKIQPAKLEDSAVYLCASSSKLAGERPVGSYEQYFGPGTRLTVT.

This rearrangement joins TRBV20-1 to TRBJ1-2; D is undetermined. The germline V and J ends were trimmed by 5 bases and 5 bases, with 9 bases remaining between them. CDR3 length: 11 residues. In germline, CDR1 is DFQATT, CDR2 SNEGSKA (reference sequence). The CDR3 loop is CSAPLTYGYTF. Here the CDR3 DNA reads TGCAGTGCTCCCCTAACGTATGGCTACACCTTC.

This CDR3 reads CASSDGVANVLTF. For the CDR3, the DNA is TGTGCCAGCAGTGATGGCGTGGCCAACGTCCTGACTTTC. The chain recombines TRBV6-1 with TRBJ2-6; D gene ambiguous. The length of the CDR3 is 13 residues. Between the trimmed V and J ends, which lost 3 bases and 6 bases, there was a span of 6 bases. Germline loops: CDR1 MNHNS, CDR2 SASEGT.

This chain uses TRBV3-1 with TRBJ1-1; maybe TRBD1 (5 bases). The CDR3 totals 15 residues. V lost 0 bases to trimming and J lost 1 base, with 9 bases between them. CDR1 LGHDT and CDR2 YNNKEL come from the germline V gene (reference sequence). Here the CDR3 DNA reads TGTGCCAGCAGCCAAGAGGGAGGACAGAACACTGAAGCTTTCTTT. It encodes CASSQEGGQNTEAFF.

As for this clonotype: Mismatch with germline at one junction end may stem from a read error. The chain is built from TRBV5-1 and TRBJ2-7; 8 positions match TRBD1. Looked up from germline, CDR1 is SGHRS and CDR2 is YFSETQ. There are 15 residues in the CDR3. The CDR3 DNA reads TGCGCCAGCAGATTTGTCGACAGGGGCTCCTACGTGCAGTACTTC. It translates to CASRFVDRGSYVQYF.

The chain combines TRBV5-4 with TRBJ2-1, with 10 bases lining up with TRBD2. Trimming at V came to 2 bases and at J to 8 bases, leaving 7 bases not matched to a gene. CDR3 length: 15 amino acids. CDR1 and CDR2 from the germline V gene are SGHNT and YYREEE (reference sequence). CDR3 loop: CASSFLGLAADEQFF. The CDR3 DNA reads as TGTGCCAGCAGCTTCCTTGGACTAGCGGCCGATGAGCAGTTCTTC.

The CDR3 loop reads CSARLQGAWTEAFF. CDR3 bases: TGCAGTGCTCGCCTGCAGGGGGCCTGGACTGAAGCTTTCTTT. The rearrangement uses TRBV20-1 and TRBJ1-1; 8 positions match TRBD1. The CDR3 has 14 residues. Germline V gives CDR1 DFQATT, CDR2 SNEGSKA (reference sequence). The V and J ends lost 5 bases and 5 bases, in that order; junction bases with no gene match: 10.

The chain uses TRBV7-9 and TRBJ2-7; D is possibly TRBD1 (5 bases). The CDR3 is 15 residues long. CDR1 and CDR2 from the germline V gene are SEHNR and FQNEAQ (reference sequence). V lost 5 bases to trimming and J lost 0 bases, with 14 bases between them. As DNA, the CDR3 is TGTGCCAGCAGCATCGACAGTGATAGCTCCTACGAGCAGTACTTC. As protein: CASSIDSDSSYEQYF.

This clonotype was recorded only once. This chain uses TRBV6-5 with TRBJ1-6, with unresolved D. Germline assignment: CDR1 MNHEY and CDR2 SVGAGI. The CDR3 spans 18 residues. The V and J ends lost 2 bases and 1 base respectively, with 15 bases between them. The CDR3 nucleotides are TGTGCCAGCAGTTACGGTATAGGGCGTGAGTCCTATAATTCACCCCTCCACTTT. Protein product: CASSYGIGRESYNSPLHF.